This T cell receptor (beta chain) was obtained from a study of T cell responses to AZD1222 COVID-19 vaccine. Profiling relied on immunoSEQ multiplex PCR, and the TCRdb table lists in-frame clones only, not all of them. The sample includes 100,000 to 150,000 clones, 92% of them seen just once. The source is an adult in good health. The sequenced sample was peripheral blood, obtained on day 0 of AZD1222 vaccination.

CDR3 coding DNA: TGTGCCAGCAGCCCGGGACTAGCGGTAAACAATGAGCAGTTCTTC. Protein: CASSPGLAVNNEQFF. This chain joins TRBV3-1 (or the pseudogene TRBV3-2) and TRBJ2-1, with TRBD2 identical over 11 bases. The CDR3 consists of 15 residues. V trimming: 4 bases; J trimming: 5 bases; junction bases outside the gene matches: 4. The germline V gene encodes CDR1 LGHDT and CDR2 YNNKEL (reference sequence).